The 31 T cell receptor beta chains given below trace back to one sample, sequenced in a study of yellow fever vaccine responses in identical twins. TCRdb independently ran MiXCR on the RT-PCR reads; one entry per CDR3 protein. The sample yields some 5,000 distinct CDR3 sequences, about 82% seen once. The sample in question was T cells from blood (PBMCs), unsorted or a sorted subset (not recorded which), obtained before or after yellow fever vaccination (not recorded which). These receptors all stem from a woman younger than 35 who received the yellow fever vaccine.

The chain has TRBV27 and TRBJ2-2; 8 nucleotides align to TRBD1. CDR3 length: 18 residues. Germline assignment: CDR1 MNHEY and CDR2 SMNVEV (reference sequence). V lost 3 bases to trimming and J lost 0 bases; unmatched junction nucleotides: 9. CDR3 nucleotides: TGTGCCAGCAGTTTCACCCTTCCGACAGGGGCGAACACCGGGGAGCTGTTTTTT. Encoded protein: CASSFTLPTGANTGELFF.

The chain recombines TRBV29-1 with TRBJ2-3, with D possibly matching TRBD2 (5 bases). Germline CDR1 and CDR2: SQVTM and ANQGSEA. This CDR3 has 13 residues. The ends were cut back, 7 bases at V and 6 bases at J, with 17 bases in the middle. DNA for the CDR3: TGCAGCGCCCAAGGAGGCTTCGTGGATACGCAGTATTTT. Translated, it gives CSAQGGFVDTQYF.

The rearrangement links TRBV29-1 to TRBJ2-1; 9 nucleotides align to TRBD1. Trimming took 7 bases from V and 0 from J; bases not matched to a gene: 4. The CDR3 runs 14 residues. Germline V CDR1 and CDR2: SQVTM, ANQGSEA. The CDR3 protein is CSGRDRVSYNEQFF. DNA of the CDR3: TGCAGCGGCCGGGACAGGGTCTCCTACAATGAGCAGTTCTTC.

CDR3 region: CASSETGRTYEQYF. CDR3 in DNA: TGCGCCAGCAGTGAGACAGGGAGGACGTACGAGCAGTACTTC. The chain uses TRBV10-1 and TRBJ2-7; D is perhaps TRBD1 or TRBD2 (6 bases each). Trimming cost V 2 bases and J 4 bases, with 12 bases left between them. This CDR3 contains 14 residues. Looked up from germline, CDR1 is WNHNN and CDR2 is SYGVQD (reference sequence).

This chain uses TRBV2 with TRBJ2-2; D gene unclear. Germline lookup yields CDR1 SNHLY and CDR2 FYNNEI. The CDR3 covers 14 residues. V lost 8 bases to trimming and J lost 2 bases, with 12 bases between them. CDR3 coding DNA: TGTGCCAGCTTCTTTACCGAAAACACCGGGGAGCTGTTTTTT. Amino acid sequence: CASFFTENTGELFF. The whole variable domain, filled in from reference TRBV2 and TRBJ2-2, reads EPEVTQTPSHQVTQMGQEVILRCVPISNHLYFYWYRQILGQKVEFLVSFYNNEISEKSEIFDDQFSVERPDGSNFTLKIRSTKLEDSAMYFCASFFTENTGELFFGEGSRLTVL.

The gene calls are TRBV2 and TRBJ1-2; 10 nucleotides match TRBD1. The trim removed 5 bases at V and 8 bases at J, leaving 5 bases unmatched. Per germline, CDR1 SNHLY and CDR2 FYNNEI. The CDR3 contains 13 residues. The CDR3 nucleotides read TGTGCCAGCAGTAAGACAGGGGGCGGGGGCTACACCTTC. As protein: CASSKTGGGGYTF.

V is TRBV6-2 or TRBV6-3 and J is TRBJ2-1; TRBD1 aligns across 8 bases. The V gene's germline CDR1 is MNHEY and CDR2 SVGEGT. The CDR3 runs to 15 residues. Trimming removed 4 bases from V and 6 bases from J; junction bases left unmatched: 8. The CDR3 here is CASSSYRGIVNEQFF. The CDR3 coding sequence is TGTGCCAGCAGTTCGTACAGGGGGATTGTCAATGAGCAGTTCTTC.

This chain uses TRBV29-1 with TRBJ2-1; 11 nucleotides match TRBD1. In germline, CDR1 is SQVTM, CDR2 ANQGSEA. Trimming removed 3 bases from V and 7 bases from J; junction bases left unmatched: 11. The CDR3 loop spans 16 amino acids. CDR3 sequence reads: CSVDNGGQGVWNEQFF. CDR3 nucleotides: TGCAGCGTTGACAATGGGGGACAGGGGGTTTGGAATGAGCAGTTCTTC.

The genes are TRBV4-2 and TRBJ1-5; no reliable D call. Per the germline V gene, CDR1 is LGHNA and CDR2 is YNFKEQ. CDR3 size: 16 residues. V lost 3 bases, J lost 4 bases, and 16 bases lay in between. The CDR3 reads CASSQARGLVNQPQHF. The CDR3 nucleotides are TGTGCCAGCAGCCAGGCCCGGGGATTGGTGAATCAGCCCCAGCATTTT.

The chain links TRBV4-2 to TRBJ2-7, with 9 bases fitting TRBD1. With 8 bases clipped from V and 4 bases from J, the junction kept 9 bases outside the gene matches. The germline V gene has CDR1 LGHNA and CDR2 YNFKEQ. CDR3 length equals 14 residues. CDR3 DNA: TGTGCCAGCCAAAAAGAGACAGGGGGTTACGAGCAGTACTTC. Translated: CASQKETGGYEQYF.

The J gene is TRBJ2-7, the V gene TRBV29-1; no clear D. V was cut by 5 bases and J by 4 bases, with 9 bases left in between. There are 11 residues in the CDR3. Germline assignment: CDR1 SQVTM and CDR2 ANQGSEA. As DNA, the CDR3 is TGCAGCGTTTCAGAGAGGTACGAGCAGTACTTC. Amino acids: CSVSERYEQYF.

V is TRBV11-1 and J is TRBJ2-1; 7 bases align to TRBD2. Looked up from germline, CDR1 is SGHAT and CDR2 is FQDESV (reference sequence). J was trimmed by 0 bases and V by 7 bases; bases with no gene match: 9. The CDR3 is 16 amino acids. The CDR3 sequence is CASMTRAGSSYNEQFF. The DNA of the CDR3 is TGTGCCAGCATGACGAGAGCGGGGAGCTCCTACAATGAGCAGTTCTTC.

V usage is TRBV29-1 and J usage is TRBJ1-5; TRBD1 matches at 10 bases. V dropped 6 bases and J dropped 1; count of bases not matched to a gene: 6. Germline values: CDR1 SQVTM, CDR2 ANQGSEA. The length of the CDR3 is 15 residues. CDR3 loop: CSVGTGAGSNQPQHF. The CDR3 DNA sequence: TGCAGCGTCGGGACAGGGGCCGGGAGCAATCAGCCCCAGCATTTT.

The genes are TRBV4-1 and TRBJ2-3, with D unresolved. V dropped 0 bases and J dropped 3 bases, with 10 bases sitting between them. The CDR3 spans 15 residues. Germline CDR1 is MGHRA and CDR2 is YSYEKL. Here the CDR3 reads CASSQEARETDTQYF. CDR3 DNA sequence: TGCGCCAGCAGCCAAGAGGCCAGAGAAACAGATACGCAGTATTTT.

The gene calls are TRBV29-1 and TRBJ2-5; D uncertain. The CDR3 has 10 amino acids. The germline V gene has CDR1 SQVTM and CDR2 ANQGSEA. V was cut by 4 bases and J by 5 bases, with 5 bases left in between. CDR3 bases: TGCAGCGTTGTGAGGGAGACCCAGTACTTC. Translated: CSVVRETQYF.

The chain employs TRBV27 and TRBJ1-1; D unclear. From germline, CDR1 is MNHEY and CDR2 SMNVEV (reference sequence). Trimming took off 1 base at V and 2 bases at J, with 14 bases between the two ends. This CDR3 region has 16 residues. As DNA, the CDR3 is TGTGCCAGCAGTTTATTCCCCCGGGTGAGAAACACTGAAGCTTTCTTT. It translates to CASSLFPRVRNTEAFF.

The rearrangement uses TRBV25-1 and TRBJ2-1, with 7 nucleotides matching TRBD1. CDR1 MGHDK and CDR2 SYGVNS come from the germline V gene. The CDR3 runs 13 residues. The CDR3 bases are TGTGCTTCCGGGACAGCCACCTACAATGAGCAGTTCTTC. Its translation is CASGTATYNEQFF.

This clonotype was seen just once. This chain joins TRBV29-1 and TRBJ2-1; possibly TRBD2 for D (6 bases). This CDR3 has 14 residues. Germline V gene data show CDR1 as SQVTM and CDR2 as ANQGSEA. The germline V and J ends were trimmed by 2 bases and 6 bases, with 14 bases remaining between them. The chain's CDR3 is CSVELDGTGNEQFF. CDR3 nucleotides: TGCAGCGTTGAATTGGACGGGACTGGCAATGAGCAGTTCTTC.

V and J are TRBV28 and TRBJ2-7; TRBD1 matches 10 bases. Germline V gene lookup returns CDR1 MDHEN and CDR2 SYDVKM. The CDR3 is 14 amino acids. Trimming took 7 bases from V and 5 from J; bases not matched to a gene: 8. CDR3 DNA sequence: TGTGCCAGCAACCCGGACAGGGGGATCGACGAGCAGTACTTC. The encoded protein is CASNPDRGIDEQYF.

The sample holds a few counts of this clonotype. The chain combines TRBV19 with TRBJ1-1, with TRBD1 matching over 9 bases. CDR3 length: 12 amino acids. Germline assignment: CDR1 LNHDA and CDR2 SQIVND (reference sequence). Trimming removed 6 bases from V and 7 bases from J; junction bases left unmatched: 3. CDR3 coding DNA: TGTGCCAGTAGCGGACAGGGGATTGAAGCTTTCTTT. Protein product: CASSGQGIEAFF.

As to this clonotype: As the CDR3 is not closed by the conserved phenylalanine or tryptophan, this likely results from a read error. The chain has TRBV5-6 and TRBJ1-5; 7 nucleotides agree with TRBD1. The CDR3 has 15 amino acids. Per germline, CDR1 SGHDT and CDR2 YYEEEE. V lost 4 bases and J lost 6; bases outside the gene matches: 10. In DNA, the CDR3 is TGTGCCAGCAGCCGCCAGACAGGGATCTTTCAGCCCCAGCATTCT. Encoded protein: CASSRQTGIFQPQHS.

CDR3 nucleotide sequence: TGTGCCAGCAGTGGGGGGTCCCTTTCCTACAATGAGCAGTTCTTC. Translating gives CASSGGSLSYNEQFF. The genes are TRBV2 and TRBJ2-1; either TRBD1 or TRBD2 may supply D (5 bases each). V lost 4 bases and J 1 base, leaving 11 bases between the germline ends. The CDR3 has 15 amino acids. Germline V gives CDR1 SNHLY, CDR2 FYNNEI.

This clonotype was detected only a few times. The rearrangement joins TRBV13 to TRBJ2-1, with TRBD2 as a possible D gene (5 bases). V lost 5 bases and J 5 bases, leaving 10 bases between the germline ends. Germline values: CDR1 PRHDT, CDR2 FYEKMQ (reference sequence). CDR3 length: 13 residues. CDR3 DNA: TGTGCCAGCAGCCTCGGACTGAACAATGAGCAGTTCTTC. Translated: CASSLGLNNEQFF.

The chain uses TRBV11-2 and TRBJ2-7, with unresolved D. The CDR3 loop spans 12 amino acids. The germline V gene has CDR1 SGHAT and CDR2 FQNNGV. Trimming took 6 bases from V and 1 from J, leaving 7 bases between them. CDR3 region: CASRVTSYEQYF. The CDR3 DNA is TGTGCCAGCAGGGTGACTTCCTACGAGCAGTACTTC.

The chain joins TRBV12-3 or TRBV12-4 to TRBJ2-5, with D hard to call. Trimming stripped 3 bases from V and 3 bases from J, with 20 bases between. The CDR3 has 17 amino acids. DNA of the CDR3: TGTGCCAGCAGTTTCTCTCCTGGATTTGGGATTAAAGAGACCCAGTACTTC. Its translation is CASSFSPGFGIKETQYF.

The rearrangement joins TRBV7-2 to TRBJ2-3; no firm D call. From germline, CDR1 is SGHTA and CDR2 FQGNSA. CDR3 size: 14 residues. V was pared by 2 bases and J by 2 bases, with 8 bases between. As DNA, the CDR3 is TGTGCCAGCAGCTTATTACTATTCACAGATACGCAGTATTTT. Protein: CASSLLLFTDTQYF.

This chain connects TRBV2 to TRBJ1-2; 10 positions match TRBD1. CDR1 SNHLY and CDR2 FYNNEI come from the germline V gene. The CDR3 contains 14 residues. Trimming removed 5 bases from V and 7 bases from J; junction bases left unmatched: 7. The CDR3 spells CASSLGTGVSGYTF. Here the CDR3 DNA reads TGTGCCAGCAGTCTTGGGACAGGGGTTTCTGGCTACACCTTC.

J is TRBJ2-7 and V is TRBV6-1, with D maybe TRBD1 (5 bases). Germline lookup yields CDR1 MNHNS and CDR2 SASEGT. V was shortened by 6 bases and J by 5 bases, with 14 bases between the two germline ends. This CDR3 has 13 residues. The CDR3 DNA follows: TGTGCCAGCAGGGGGCTCTCAATGGACGAGCAGTACTTC. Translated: CASRGLSMDEQYF.

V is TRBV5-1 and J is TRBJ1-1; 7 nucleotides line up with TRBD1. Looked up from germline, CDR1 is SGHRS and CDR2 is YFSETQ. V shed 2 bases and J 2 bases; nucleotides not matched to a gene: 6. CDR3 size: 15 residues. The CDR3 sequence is CASSLRGPLNTEAFF. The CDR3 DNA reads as TGCGCCAGCAGCTTAAGGGGGCCCTTAAACACTGAAGCTTTCTTT. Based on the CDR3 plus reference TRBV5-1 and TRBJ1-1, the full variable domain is KAGVTQTPRYLIKTRGQQVTLSCSPISGHRSVSWYQQTPGQGLQFLFEYFSETQRNKGNFPGRFSGRQFSNSRSEMNVSTLELGDSALYLCASSLRGPLNTEAFFGQGTRLTVV.

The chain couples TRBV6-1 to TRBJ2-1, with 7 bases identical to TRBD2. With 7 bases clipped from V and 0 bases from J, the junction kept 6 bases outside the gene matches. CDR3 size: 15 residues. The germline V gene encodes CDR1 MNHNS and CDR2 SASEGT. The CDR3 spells CASTLSGDSYNEQFF. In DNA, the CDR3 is TGTGCCAGCACCCTCAGCGGGGACTCCTACAATGAGCAGTTCTTC.

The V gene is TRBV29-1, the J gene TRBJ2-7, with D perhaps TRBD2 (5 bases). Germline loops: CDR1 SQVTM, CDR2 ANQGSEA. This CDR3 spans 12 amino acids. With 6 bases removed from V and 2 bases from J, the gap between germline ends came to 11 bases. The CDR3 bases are TGCAGCGTCCTTCTGCGGGCCTACGAGCAGTACTTC. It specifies CSVLLRAYEQYF.